Listed here are 27 T cell receptor beta chains from one sample, sequenced in a study of T cells in Graves' hyperthyroidism and ophthalmopathy. Template material for amplifying TCR beta CDR3 regions consisted of RNA transcripts. RT-PCR in the first round (using the HTBI primer set) targeted the TCR CDR3. One entry per CDR3 protein results from TCRdb running MiXCR on the multiplex PCR reads. Among roughly 520,000 distinct CDR3 sequences listed, 24% were seen once. Sequenced material: blood. The receptors here all came from a young woman with Graves' ophthalmopathy.

V and J are TRBV12-3 or TRBV12-4 and TRBJ2-7, with 8 bases matching TRBD1. The CDR3 covers 15 residues. Germline trimming cut 7 bases from V and 3 bases from J; bases unmatched to any gene: 11. The CDR3 DNA reads as TGTGCCAGCACTCTGAGCCGGGACAGGAACTACGAGCAGTACTTC. As protein: CASTLSRDRNYEQYF.

The sample holds many counts of this clonotype. The chain carries TRBV12-3 or TRBV12-4 and TRBJ2-5, with TRBD1 matching over 9 bases. This CDR3 contains 13 residues. V was clipped by 5 bases and J by 6 bases; unmatched bases: 4. The CDR3 sequence: CASSLYRGQTQYF. The CDR3 region has the DNA TGTGCCAGCAGTCTTTACAGGGGGCAGACCCAGTACTTC.

This clonotype occurred many times. This rearrangement joins TRBV6-2 or TRBV6-3 to TRBJ1-1; D may be TRBD1 (5 bases). V lost 6 bases, J lost 1 base, and 15 bases lay in between. The germline V gene has CDR1 MNHEY and CDR2 SVGEGT. This CDR3 region has 15 residues. The chain's CDR3 is CASRNRPGGNTEAFF. The CDR3 region has the DNA TGTGCCAGCAGAAATCGTCCCGGGGGGAACACTGAAGCTTTCTTT.

The chain combines TRBV6-5 with TRBJ1-1, with 8 bases matching TRBD1. CDR1 and CDR2 from the germline V gene are MNHEY and SVGAGI. Trimming took 2 bases from V and 6 from J; bases not matched to a gene: 8. The CDR3 is made up of 15 amino acids. CDR3 sequence (DNA): TGTGCCAGCAGTTACACAGACAGGGGAAGGGCTGAAGCTTTCTTT. Protein product: CASSYTDRGRAEAFF.

This clonotype has at least ten counts. The chain couples TRBV6-4 to TRBJ2-2; the D is unclear. Germline CDR1 reads MRHNA; CDR2 reads SNTAGT. With 0 bases removed from V and 4 bases from J, the gap between germline ends came to 9 bases. The CDR3 is made up of 15 amino acids. The CDR3 DNA is TGTGCCAGCAGTGACTCGTCGGGCTCCACCGGGGAGCTGTTTTTT. Residues: CASSDSSGSTGELFF.

This clonotype was seen ten or more times. CDR3 DNA: TGTGCCAGCAGTTTGACAGGGTTATATCAGCCCCAGCATTTT. This gives the protein CASSLTGLYQPQHF. V usage is TRBV27 and J usage is TRBJ1-5, with 7 bases fitting TRBD1. Looked up from germline, CDR1 is MNHEY and CDR2 is SMNVEV (reference sequence). The V segment lost 3 bases and the J segment 5 bases; nucleotides outside the gene matches: 4. The CDR3 consists of 14 residues.

The chain has TRBV29-1 and TRBJ2-7; D is ambiguous. Between the trimmed V and J ends, which lost 4 bases and 1 base, there was a span of 11 bases. This CDR3 comprises 13 residues. CDR1 is SQVTM and CDR2 is ANQGSEA in the germline V gene. CDR3 DNA: TGCAGCGTTGCCCCCCGAGCTTCCTACGAGCAGTACTTC. Its protein is CSVAPRASYEQYF.

The sample holds many counts of this clonotype. V is TRBV4-3 and J is TRBJ1-2; TRBD1 matches at 7 bases. V gave up 3 bases and J gave up 0 bases; unmatched junction bases: 4. This CDR3 has 15 residues. Germline loops: CDR1 LGHNA, CDR2 YSLEER. In DNA form, the CDR3 reads TGCGCCAGCAGCCAGGGACAGTTAGCTAACTATGGCTACACCTTC. Protein product: CASSQGQLANYGYTF.

This chain links TRBV20-1 with TRBJ1-1; a weak D match, TRBD1 (6 bases). Germline lookup yields CDR1 DFQATT and CDR2 SNEGSKA (reference sequence). The CDR3 is 13 amino acids. The V gene lost 6 bases and the J gene lost 6 bases, with 17 bases spanning the gap. In DNA, the CDR3 is TGCAGTGCCCGGTGGGGGGCAGTCGCTGAAGCTTTCTTT. Its protein product is CSARWGAVAEAFF.

This clonotype was seen at least ten times. The rearrangement links TRBV11-2 to TRBJ2-5, with D possibly TRBD2 on 7 matching bases. CDR3 length equals 14 residues. Germline CDR1 reads SGHAT; CDR2 reads FQNNGV. Trimming removed 10 bases from V and 3 bases from J, with 18 bases in between. CDR3 loop: CATRGAGVKETQYF. DNA of the CDR3: TGTGCCACCCGGGGGGCTGGGGTTAAAGAGACCCAGTACTTC.

The chain couples TRBV27 to TRBJ1-1; 11 positions match TRBD1. Looked up from germline, CDR1 is MNHEY and CDR2 is SMNVEV (reference sequence). The junction had 5 bases not matched to a gene; V was cut back by 5 bases and J by 3 bases. This CDR3 has 15 amino acids. The CDR3 region has the DNA TGTGCCAGCAGTGGGACAGGGGGGGGGTACACTGAAGCTTTCTTT. Translation: CASSGTGGGYTEAFF.

This clonotype has just a few counts. Given a much more abundant clone one base away, this may be a read error. The chain has TRBV24-1 and TRBJ2-2; D gene ambiguous. V was pared by 0 bases and J by 3 bases, with 4 bases between. CDR3 length equals 14 residues. Per germline, CDR1 KGHDR and CDR2 SFDVKD. The CDR3 reads CATSDLTDTGELFF. CDR3 in DNA: TGTGCCACCAGTGATTTGACAGACACCGGGGAGCTGTTTTTT.

The chain joins TRBV5-1 to TRBJ2-4; 9 bases agree with TRBD1. This CDR3 contains 14 residues. V gave up 3 bases and J gave up 7 bases; unmatched junction bases: 5. The germline gives CDR1 SGHRS, CDR2 YFSETQ. CDR3 residues: CASSWTGDLNIQYF. The CDR3 DNA follows: TGCGCCAGCAGCTGGACAGGGGATTTGAACATTCAGTACTTC.

This clonotype came up many times. The chain has TRBV30 and TRBJ2-7; D is unclear. Trimming shortened V by 7 bases and J by 2 bases, and 12 bases separated the two germline ends. The CDR3 contains 12 residues. In germline, CDR1 is GTSNPN, CDR2 SVGIG (reference sequence). CDR3 sequence reads: CASAMGPYEQYF. CDR3 DNA sequence: TGTGCCTCTGCCATGGGTCCCTACGAGCAGTACTTC.

This clonotype was counted ten times or more. V and J are TRBV3-1 and TRBJ1-1; maybe TRBD1 (6 bases). This CDR3 has 14 residues. Deletions cut 1 base from V and 4 bases from J, with 10 bases between. Per the germline V gene, CDR1 is LGHDT and CDR2 is YNNKEL (reference sequence). The CDR3 DNA reads TGTGCCAGCAGCCAAGGGGGGGCCGCCACTGAAGCTTTCTTT. Its protein product is CASSQGGAATEAFF. The full variable domain, with the rest looked up from reference TRBV3-1 and TRBJ1-1, is DTAVSQTPKYLVTQMGNDKSIKCEQNLGHDTMYWYKQDSKKFLKIMFSYNNKELIINETVPNRFSPKSPDKAHLNLHINSLELGDSAVYFCASSQGGAATEAFFGQGTRLTVV.

On this clonotype: Just one base apart from a much larger clone, this may be a read error. This chain joins TRBV5-1 and TRBJ1-3, with 7 bases matching TRBD1. CDR3 length: 17 amino acids. Trimming took 0 bases from V and 3 from J; bases not matched to a gene: 9. CDR1 SGHRS and CDR2 YFSETQ come from the germline V gene. The CDR3 region has the DNA TGCGCCAGCAGCTTGGGGAGACAGGGCCTCGATGGAAACACCATATATTTT. It encodes CASSLGRQGLDGNTIYF.

The chain couples TRBV20-1 to TRBJ1-2; D is possibly TRBD1 (5 bases). This CDR3 comprises 13 residues. Trimming cost V 3 bases and J 4 bases, with 12 bases left between them. The germline gives CDR1 DFQATT, CDR2 SNEGSKA (reference sequence). The CDR3 DNA reads TGCAGTGCTAGGACCCATGGGGGCTATGGCTACACCTTC. This codes for CSARTHGGYGYTF.

In this sample, this clonotype turned up many times. The V gene is TRBV11-1, the J gene TRBJ1-2; 9 bases match TRBD1. J gave up 5 bases and V 4 bases, and 8 bases lay outside the gene matches. Germline CDR1 and CDR2: SGHAT and FQDESV (reference sequence). CDR3 length: 15 amino acids. CDR3 sequence reads: CASSSGQGGDYGYTF. CDR3 sequence (DNA): TGTGCCAGCAGCTCGGGACAGGGAGGCGATTATGGCTACACCTTC.

This clonotype occurred many times. The rearrangement uses TRBV20-1 and TRBJ2-5; TRBD1 aligns across 9 bases. This CDR3 is built from 13 residues. The V gene's germline CDR1 is DFQATT and CDR2 SNEGSKA (reference sequence). Trimming at V came to 5 bases and at J to 5 bases, leaving 6 bases not matched to a gene. The CDR3 DNA follows: TGCAGTGCTGCTCGGGACAGGGTGGAGACCCAGTACTTC. Encoded protein: CSAARDRVETQYF.

This clonotype was counted ten times or more. The chain carries TRBV4-2 and TRBJ2-7; D unclear. The CDR3 contains 13 residues. Trimming took off 0 bases at V and 7 bases at J, with 10 bases between the two ends. Per the germline V gene, CDR1 is LGHNA and CDR2 is YNFKEQ. As DNA, the CDR3 is TGTGCCAGCAGCCAAGATAACGGGCGGGAGCAGTACTTC. Its translation is CASSQDNGREQYF.

This clonotype appeared many times. The chain combines TRBV10-3 with TRBJ2-7; D not certain. V gave up 3 bases and J gave up 7 bases, with 7 bases separating them. The length of the CDR3 is 11 residues. CDR1 and CDR2 (germline): ENHRY, SYGVKD. This chain's CDR3 is CAISETDEQYF. As DNA, the CDR3 is TGTGCCATCAGTGAAACAGATGAGCAGTACTTC.

V is TRBV4-1 and J is TRBJ2-5, with 9 bases lining up with TRBD2. Germline lookup yields CDR1 MGHRA and CDR2 YSYEKL. With 4 bases clipped from V and 3 bases from J, the junction kept 3 bases outside the gene matches. The CDR3 is 14 residues long. CDR3: CASSRIAGEETQYF. The CDR3, as DNA: TGCGCCAGCAGCCGTATAGCGGGAGAAGAGACCCAGTACTTC.

This clonotype came up many times. The chain uses TRBV20-1 and TRBJ1-6, with D tentatively TRBD1 (5 bases). The CDR3 contains 15 residues. Germline CDR1 is DFQATT and CDR2 is SNEGSKA (reference sequence). Trimming shortened V by 0 bases and J by 9 bases, and 15 bases separated the two germline ends. CDR3 sequence (DNA): TGCAGTGCTAGAGATACGGCGTGGGGGGGTTCACCCCTCCACTTT. Its translation: CSARDTAWGGSPLHF.

The rearrangement joins TRBV4-2 to TRBJ2-5; 11 bases map to TRBD1. Trimming cost V 5 bases and J 3 bases; bases outside gene matches: 8. Germline V CDR1 and CDR2: LGHNA, YNFKEQ. This CDR3 has 16 amino acids. Written as DNA, the CDR3 is TGTGCCAGCAGCTCGGCGCCGGGACAGGGGGAAGAGACCCAGTACTTC. It codes for CASSSAPGQGEETQYF.

This chain joins TRBV6-5 and TRBJ2-7; TRBD1 matches 9 bases. The CDR3 has 16 amino acids. The V gene's germline CDR1 is MNHEY and CDR2 SVGAGI. Germline trimming cut 5 bases from V and 1 base from J; bases unmatched to any gene: 9. The CDR3 region is CASSLLGGTGSYEQYF. The CDR3 nucleotides read TGTGCCAGCAGTCTACTGGGGGGGACAGGGTCCTACGAGCAGTACTTC.

V is TRBV27 and J is TRBJ2-5; possible D gene TRBD2, 6 bases. Germline assignment: CDR1 MNHEY and CDR2 SMNVEV (reference sequence). The CDR3 spans 17 residues. Deletions cut 6 bases from V and 3 bases from J, with 23 bases between. CDR3 sequence (DNA): TGTGCCAGCAGCGATCCGGGACTTCGAGGTGGAAAAGAGACCCAGTACTTC. Amino acid sequence: CASSDPGLRGGKETQYF.

This clonotype showed up many times. The rearrangement uses TRBV11-2 and TRBJ2-2; 7 bases line up with TRBD1. Germline V gives CDR1 SGHAT, CDR2 FQNNGV. The V and J ends lost 7 bases and 0 bases, in that order; junction bases with no gene match: 11. The CDR3 covers 17 residues. The CDR3 DNA sequence: TGTGCCAGCATCTCAAGGGGGCCGTTCGCGAACACCGGGGAGCTGTTTTTT. It translates to CASISRGPFANTGELFF.